The entry below gives a single T cell receptor beta chain sequence along with its context. The data derive from a study of blood T cell repertoires in COVID-19. Study at large: T cells, B-cell-depleted T cells, or PBMCs supplied cDNA or gDNA.

Per the germline V gene, CDR1 is MGHRA and CDR2 is YSYEKL. The CDR3 contains 16 residues. V shed 0 bases, J shed 1 base, and the junction held 4 bases outside the gene matches. Some clones are missing from TCRdb's copy, which holds only in-frame ones; the method was immunoSEQ multiplex PCR. The sample yields some 90,000 clones, about 92% seen once. The rearrangement links TRBV4-1 to TRBJ2-3; 7 bases align to TRBD1. Sequenced material: peripheral blood. This clonotype was obtained from a man in his fifties with acute or convalescent COVID-19. CDR3 bases: TGCGCCAGCAGCCAAGAAGGGGGCAGACGCACAGATACGCAGTATTTT. As protein: CASSQEGGRRTDTQYF.